This T cell receptor beta chain was retrieved from a study of blood T cells in healthy people across ages. Study details: Per every two T cells, about one barcoded beta molecule was captured by template switching.

Through a sample-barcoded 5' primer and a J-beta primer mix, a second PCR was run for about 6 to 12 cycles. One entry per CDR3 protein, called by TCRdb with MiXCR from the 5' RACE reads. The data show more than 1 million distinct CDR3 sequences, more than 40% seen once. This CDR3 spans 15 amino acids. The V segment lost 4 bases and the J segment 5 bases; nucleotides outside the gene matches: 4. Germline values: CDR1 SGHRS, CDR2 YFSETQ. The rearrangement uses TRBV5-1 and TRBJ2-1; 12 nucleotides line up with TRBD2. This clonotype was sampled from a woman in her sixties or seventies in good health. The sample taken for sequencing was blood. The CDR3 is CASSRTSGINNEQFF. Written as DNA, the CDR3 is TGCGCCAGCAGCCGGACTAGCGGGATTAACAATGAGCAGTTCTTC.